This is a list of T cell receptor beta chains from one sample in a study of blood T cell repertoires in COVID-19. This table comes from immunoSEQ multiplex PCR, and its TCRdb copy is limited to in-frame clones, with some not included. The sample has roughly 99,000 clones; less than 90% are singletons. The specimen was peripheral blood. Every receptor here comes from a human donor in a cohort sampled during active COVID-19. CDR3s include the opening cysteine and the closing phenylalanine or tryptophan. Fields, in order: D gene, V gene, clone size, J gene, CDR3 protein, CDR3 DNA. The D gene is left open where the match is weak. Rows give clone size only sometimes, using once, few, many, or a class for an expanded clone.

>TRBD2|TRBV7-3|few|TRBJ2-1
CASSLKAGAFEQFF
TGTGCCAGCAGCTTAAAAGCGGGAGCCTTTGAGCAGTTCTTC
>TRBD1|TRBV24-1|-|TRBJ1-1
CATSGTGGIAFF
TGTGCCACCAGTGGGACAGGGGGCATTGCTTTCTTT
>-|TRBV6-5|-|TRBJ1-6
CASSYSPGSNSPLHF
TGTGCCAGCAGTTACTCGCCAGGCAGTAATTCACCCCTCCACTTT
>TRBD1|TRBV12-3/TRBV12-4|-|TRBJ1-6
CASGKTGDSPLHF
TGTGCCAGCGGCAAGACAGGGGATTCACCCCTCCACTTT
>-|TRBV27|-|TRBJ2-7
CASSLLSGAKSRQYF
TGTGCCAGCAGTTTACTCTCAGGGGCCAAATCAAGGCAGTACTTC
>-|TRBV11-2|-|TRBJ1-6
CASSEGHYNSPLHF
TGTGCCAGTTCCGAGGGACATTATAATTCACCCCTCCACTTT
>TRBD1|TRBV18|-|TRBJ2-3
CASSLGQGGILYSTDTQYF
TGTGCCAGCTCCTTGGGACAGGGCGGAATCCTTTATAGCACAGATACGCAGTATTTT
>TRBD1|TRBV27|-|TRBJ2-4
CASSSGTGVNIQYF
TGTGCCAGCAGTTCCGGGACAGGGGTGAACATTCAGTACTTC
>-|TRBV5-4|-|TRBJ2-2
CASSPPASPTGELFF
TGTGCCAGCAGCCCCCCGGCTAGTCCGACCGGGGAGCTGTTTTTT
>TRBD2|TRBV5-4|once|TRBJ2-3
CASSTLAENTDTQYF
TGTGCCAGCAGCACACTAGCGGAGAACACAGATACGCAGTATTTT
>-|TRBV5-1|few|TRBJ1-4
CASSSDSFSEKLFF
TGCGCCAGCAGCTCGGACAGCTTTAGTGAAAAACTGTTTTTT
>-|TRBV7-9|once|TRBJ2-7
CASSLATGAYEQYF
TGTGCCAGCAGCTTAGCTACCGGGGCCTACGAGCAGTACTTC
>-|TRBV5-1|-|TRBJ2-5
CASSLGRGVGQETQYF
TGCGCCAGCAGCTTGGGGAGGGGAGTAGGACAAGAGACCCAGTACTTC
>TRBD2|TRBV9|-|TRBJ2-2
CASSGGTSGRVIGELFF
TGTGCCAGCAGCGGGGGGACTAGCGGGAGAGTGATCGGGGAGCTGTTTTTT
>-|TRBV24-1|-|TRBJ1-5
CATSGQFNQPQHF
TGTGCCACCAGTGGACAGTTCAATCAGCCCCAGCATTTT
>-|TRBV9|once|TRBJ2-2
CASSVGPNTGELFF
TGTGCCAGCAGCGTGGGGCCAAACACCGGGGAGCTGTTTTTT
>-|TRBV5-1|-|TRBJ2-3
CASSLRSQGTDTQYF
TGCGCCAGCAGCTTGCGATCGCAGGGCACAGATACGCAGTATTTT
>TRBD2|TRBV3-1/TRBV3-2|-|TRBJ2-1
CASKLAGDNEQFF
TGTGCCAGCAAGCTAGCGGGAGACAATGAGCAGTTCTTC
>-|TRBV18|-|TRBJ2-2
CASSPLWASNTGELFF
TGTGCCAGCTCACCACTTTGGGCCTCGAACACCGGGGAGCTGTTTTTT
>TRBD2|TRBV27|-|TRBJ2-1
CASIRAGGYNEQFF
TGTGCCAGCATTCGGGCGGGAGGATACAATGAGCAGTTCTTC
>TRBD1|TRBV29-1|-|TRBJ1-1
CSAQTDRVNTEAFF
TGCAGCGCTCAAACCGACAGGGTAAACACTGAAGCTTTCTTT
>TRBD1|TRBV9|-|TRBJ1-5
CASSLSGTENQPQHF
TGTGCCAGCAGCTTATCCGGGACAGAAAATCAGCCCCAGCATTTT
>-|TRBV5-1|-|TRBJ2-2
CASSPRTNSNTGELFF
TGCGCCAGCAGCCCGAGGACTAACTCGAACACCGGGGAGCTGTTTTTT
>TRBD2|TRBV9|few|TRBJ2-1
CASSVGALPSGNSYNEQFF
TGTGCCAGCAGCGTAGGGGCCCTCCCTAGCGGAAACTCCTACAATGAGCAGTTCTTC
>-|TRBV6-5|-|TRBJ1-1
CASDQNQGKITEAFF
TGTGCCAGCGATCAAAACCAGGGGAAAATCACTGAAGCTTTCTTT
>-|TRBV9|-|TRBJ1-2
CASSTTPSGNHYGYTF
TGTGCCAGCAGTACAACTCCCTCAGGGAACCACTATGGCTACACCTTC
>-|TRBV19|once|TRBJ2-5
CASSNRDPRGVETQYF
TGTGCCAGTAGTAACCGGGACCCCCGCGGGGTAGAGACCCAGTACTTC
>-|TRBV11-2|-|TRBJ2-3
CASSPPGPAFTQYF
TGTGCCAGCAGCCCTCCTGGGCCAGCCTTTACGCAGTATTTT
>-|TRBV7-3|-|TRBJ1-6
CASSPYRDSPLHF
TGTGCCAGCAGCCCGTACAGAGATTCACCCCTCCACTTT
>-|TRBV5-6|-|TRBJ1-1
CASSLGAVNTEAFF
TGTGCCAGCAGCTTGGGGGCAGTGAACACTGAAGCTTTCTTT
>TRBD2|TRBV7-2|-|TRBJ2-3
CASSLRLAGEDTQYF
TGTGCCAGCAGCTTGAGACTAGCGGGTGAAGATACGCAGTATTTT
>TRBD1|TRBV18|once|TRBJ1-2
CASSPLSAGQDGYTF
TGTGCCAGCTCACCACTCTCAGCTGGACAGGATGGCTACACCTTC
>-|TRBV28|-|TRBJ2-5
CASSLRGGKTQYF
TGTGCCAGCAGTTTAAGGGGCGGGAAGACCCAGTACTTC
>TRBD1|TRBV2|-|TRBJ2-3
CASRGTGGVDTQYF
TGTGCCAGCAGGGGAACAGGGGGTGTGGATACGCAGTATTTT
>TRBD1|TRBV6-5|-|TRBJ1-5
CASSDRGEQPQHF
TGTGCCAGCAGCGACAGGGGGGAACAGCCCCAGCATTTT
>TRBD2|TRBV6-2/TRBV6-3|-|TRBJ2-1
CASSSLAPIHSNEQFF
TGTGCCAGCAGCTCACTAGCGCCCATCCATTCCAATGAGCAGTTCTTC
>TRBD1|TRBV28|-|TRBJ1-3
CASSSGQGVGNTIYF
TGTGCCAGCAGTTCGGGACAGGGGGTTGGAAACACCATATATTTT
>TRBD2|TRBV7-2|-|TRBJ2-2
CASSLASGSWTGELFF
TGTGCCAGCAGCTTAGCTAGCGGGAGTTGGACCGGGGAGCTGTTTTTT
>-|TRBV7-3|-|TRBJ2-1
CASSRNRGINEQFF
TGTGCCAGCAGCCGCAACCGGGGGATCAATGAGCAGTTCTTC
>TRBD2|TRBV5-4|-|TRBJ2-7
CASSASGISYEQYF
TGTGCCAGCAGCGCTAGCGGGATATCCTACGAGCAGTACTTC
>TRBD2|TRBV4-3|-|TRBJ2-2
CASSRESPLAALRTGELFF
TGCGCCAGCAGCCGAGAGTCACCTCTAGCGGCGTTAAGAACCGGGGAGCTGTTTTTT
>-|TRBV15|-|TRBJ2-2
CATSRGSWDTGELFF
TGTGCCACCAGCAGGGGGAGCTGGGACACCGGGGAGCTGTTTTTT
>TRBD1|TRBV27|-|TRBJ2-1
CASRRTGVPYNEQFF
TGTGCCAGCAGGCGGACAGGGGTTCCCTACAATGAGCAGTTCTTC
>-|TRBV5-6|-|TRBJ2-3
CASSPISRTGTDTQYF
TGTGCCAGCAGCCCGATTTCCAGGACAGGCACAGATACGCAGTATTTT
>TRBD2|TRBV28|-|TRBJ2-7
CASSWRLAGMYF
TGTGCCAGCAGCTGGAGACTAGCGGGGATGTACTTC
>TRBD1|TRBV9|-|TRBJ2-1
CASSMGQGGYNEQFF
TGTGCCAGCAGCATGGGACAGGGTGGCTACAATGAGCAGTTCTTC
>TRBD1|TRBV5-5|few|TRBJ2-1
CASSLEGQSYNEQFF
TGTGCCAGCAGCTTGGAGGGACAGAGCTACAATGAGCAGTTCTTC
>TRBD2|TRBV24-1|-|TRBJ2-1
CATSAPAGGPRDEQFF
TGTGCCACCAGTGCTCCGGCGGGAGGGCCTCGGGATGAGCAGTTCTTC
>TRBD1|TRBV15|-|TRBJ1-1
CATSRYGQESMNTEAFF
TGTGCCACCAGCAGATACGGACAGGAGTCAATGAACACTGAAGCTTTCTTT
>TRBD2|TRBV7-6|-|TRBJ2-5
CASSLRGVGGQETQYF
TGTGCCAGCAGCCTACGCGGGGTGGGAGGGCAAGAGACCCAGTACTTC
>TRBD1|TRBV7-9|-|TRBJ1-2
CASSQRTYGTGEKAGYTF
TGTGCCAGCAGTCAGAGGACGTATGGGACAGGGGAAAAGGCTGGCTACACCTTC
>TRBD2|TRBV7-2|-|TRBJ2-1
CASSPLAGVNNEQFF
TGTGCCAGCAGCCCACTAGCGGGAGTCAACAATGAGCAGTTCTTC
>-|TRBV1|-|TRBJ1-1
CTSQQVIMAVMNTEAFF
TGCACCAGCCAACAGGTGATAATGGCAGTAATGAACACTGAAGCTTTCTTT
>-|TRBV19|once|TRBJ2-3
CASTHQAEADTQYF
TGTGCCAGTACACACCAAGCGGAGGCAGATACGCAGTATTTT
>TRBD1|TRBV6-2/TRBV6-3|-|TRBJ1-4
CASSSPGQGRTKLFF
TGTGCCAGCAGTTCACCGGGACAGGGGCGTACGAAACTGTTTTTT
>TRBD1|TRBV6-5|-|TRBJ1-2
CASRPRPDRDYGYTF
TGTGCCAGCAGACCCCGGCCGGACAGGGACTATGGCTACACCTTC
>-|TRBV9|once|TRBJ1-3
CASSVGPRISGNTIYF
TGTGCCAGCAGCGTAGGTCCGAGGATCTCTGGAAACACCATATATTTT
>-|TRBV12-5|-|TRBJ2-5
CASGFGNRRGETQYF
TGTGCTAGTGGTTTTGGCAACCGGAGGGGAGAGACCCAGTACTTC
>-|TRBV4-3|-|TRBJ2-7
CASSQDRTVYEQYF
TGCGCCAGCAGCCAAGATCGGACAGTCTACGAGCAGTACTTC